In this sample, the clone carrying this T cell receptor (beta chain) turned up many times. No antigen is known for it. The sample is drawn from a study of T-cell memory formation after mild COVID-19. Findings and limits, study-wide: The study found contracting CD4+ clones mainly in CM and EM and contracting CD8+ clones in EMRA. Certain responding clones were present in pre-infection memory, suggesting participation of cross-reactive memory.

V lost 1 base to trimming and J lost 0 bases, with 7 bases between them. The CDR3 runs 13 residues. Germline V gene sequence: CDR1 SQVTM, CDR2 ANQGSEA. TCR alpha and TCR beta cDNA libraries carrying sample barcodes and UMIs came from 5'RACE with constant-segment primers. A single record per CDR3 protein comes from TCRdb applying MiXCR to the 5' RACE reads. The sample yields around 250,000 distinct CDR3 sequences, over 8.5% seen once. Sequencing was done on a sample of PBMCs or a T cell subset sorted from them (not recorded which). The V gene is TRBV29-1, the J gene TRBJ2-7; weak D call: TRBD1 (6 bases). The receptor was isolated from a young man who had mild COVID-19 (a few samples of this study predate the infection). Cell type and time point are not known. CDR3 sequence: CSVEGTDSYEQYF. The CDR3 nucleotides are TGCAGCGTTGAAGGGACAGACTCCTACGAGCAGTACTTC.